This T cell receptor (beta chain) was captured by sequencing in a study of T cell repertoires in cytomegalovirus infection. Whole-study context: Researchers turned to recently identified HLA-C-restricted CMV epitopes as well as well-studied HLA-B-restricted ones. Public TCR beta signatures provided an indication of both CMV infection and a matching HLA type. Whole-study findings and limits: The cumulative frequency of public TCR beta families distinguished individuals who carried CMV together with the relevant HLA.

TCRdb analysed the reads with MiXCR anew, one entry per CDR3 protein. The data contain about 900,000 distinct CDR3 sequences, 31% of them singletons. This CDR3 is built from 14 residues. The germline V gene encodes CDR1 MNHEY and CDR2 SVGEGT. V was cut by 7 bases and J by 7 bases, with 19 bases left in between. This clonotype has just a few counts. Its antigen is as yet unknown. Source: cultured CD8+ T cells from PBMCs, taken from culture after CMV antigen stimulation. This chain connects TRBV6-2 or TRBV6-3 to TRBJ1-1; D gene ambiguous. This receptor was identified in a human donor in good health (CMV status not recorded). Some clones in this sample may be carry-over from other donors' samples. Here the CDR3 reads CASNPYRALGEAFF. The CDR3 DNA follows: TGTGCCAGCAACCCCTACCGGGCACTGGGTGAAGCTTTCTTT.